This T cell receptor beta chain originates from a study of T cell repertoires in cytomegalovirus infection. Study-wide context: Both a matching HLA type and CMV infection were indicated by public TCR beta signatures. Study-level results: The ex vivo response was dominated by HLA-C-restricted CMV-specific TCR beta clonotypes.

TCRdb re-derived calls from the reads in MiXCR, one entry per CDR3 protein. The sample holds roughly 500,000 distinct CDR3 sequences; 33% are singletons and the top ten take about 17%. A word on this clonotype: The target antigen is unknown.

The germline V gene has CDR1 SNHLY and CDR2 FYNNEI. The V end was cut by 8 bases, the J end by 0 bases, with 7 bases between. The CDR3 length is 12 residues. This specimen was cultured PBMCs, taken from culture after CMV antigen stimulation. The chain has TRBV2 and TRBJ1-1; D unclear. The clonotype comes from a human donor in good health (CMV status not recorded). Some clones in this sample may be carry-over from other donors' samples. DNA for the CDR3: TGTGCCAGCCGCAGGATGAACACTGAAGCTTTCTTT. Its protein is CASRRMNTEAFF.